This T cell receptor beta chain derives from a study of cytomegalovirus exposure and HLA in healthy donors. Germline CDR1 reads SNHLY; CDR2 reads FYNNEI. Trimming at V came to 3 bases and at J to 1 base, leaving 3 bases not matched to a gene. The CDR3 has 16 amino acids. A remark on this clone: The target antigen is unknown.

As for the donors, each was a healthy bone marrow donor. Amplification used 60 Vbeta primers and 13 Jbeta primers. Methods used by the authors: Approximately 10 million shared chains were among approximately 87 million unique TCR beta chains counted in a later analysis. Only in-frame clones appear in the TCRdb table, and some are missing; sequencing was by immunoSEQ multiplex PCR. V and J calls and clone size follow that table, whereas D and trimming were derived from the DNA. The profile shows under 200,000 clones, roughly 76% of them singletons. Points from the study as a whole: HLA allele associations emerged for around 16,000 TCR beta sequences in a later analysis, at 0.05 false discovery rate. Investigators reported over 150 TCR beta chains as tied to cytomegalovirus.

Sequenced: PBMCs. The gene calls are TRBV2 and TRBJ2-1; 10 nucleotides agree with TRBD1. The receptor was derived from a man aged 55-75 years in good health and CMV-seronegative. CDR3 sequence: CASSDDRGLSYNEQFF. The CDR3 DNA follows: TGTGCCAGCAGTGACGACAGGGGGCTGTCCTACAATGAGCAGTTCTTC.